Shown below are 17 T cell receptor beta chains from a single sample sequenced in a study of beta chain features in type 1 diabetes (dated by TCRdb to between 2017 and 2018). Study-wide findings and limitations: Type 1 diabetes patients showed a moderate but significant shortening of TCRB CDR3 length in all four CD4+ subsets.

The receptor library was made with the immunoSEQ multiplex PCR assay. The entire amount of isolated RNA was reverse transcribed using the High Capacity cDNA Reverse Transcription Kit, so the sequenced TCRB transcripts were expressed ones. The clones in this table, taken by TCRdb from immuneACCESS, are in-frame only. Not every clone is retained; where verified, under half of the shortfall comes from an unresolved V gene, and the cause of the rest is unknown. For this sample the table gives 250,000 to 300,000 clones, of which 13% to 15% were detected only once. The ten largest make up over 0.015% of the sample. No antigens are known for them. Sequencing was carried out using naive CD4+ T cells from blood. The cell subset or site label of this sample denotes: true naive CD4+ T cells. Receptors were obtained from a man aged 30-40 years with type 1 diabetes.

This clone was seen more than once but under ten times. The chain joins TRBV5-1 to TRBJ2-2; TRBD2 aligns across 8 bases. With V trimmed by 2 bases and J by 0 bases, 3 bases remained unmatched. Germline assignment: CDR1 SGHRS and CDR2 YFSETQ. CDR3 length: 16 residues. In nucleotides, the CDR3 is TGCGCCAGCAGCTTTTTAGCGGGGACGAACACCGGGGAGCTGTTTTTT. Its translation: CASSFLAGTNTGELFF.

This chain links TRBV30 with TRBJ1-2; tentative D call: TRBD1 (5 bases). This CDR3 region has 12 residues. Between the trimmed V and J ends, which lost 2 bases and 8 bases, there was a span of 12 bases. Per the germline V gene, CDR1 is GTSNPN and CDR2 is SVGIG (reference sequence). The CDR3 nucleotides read TGTGCCTGGAGTCGGGACGCGGGGGGCTACACCTTC. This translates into CAWSRDAGGYTF.

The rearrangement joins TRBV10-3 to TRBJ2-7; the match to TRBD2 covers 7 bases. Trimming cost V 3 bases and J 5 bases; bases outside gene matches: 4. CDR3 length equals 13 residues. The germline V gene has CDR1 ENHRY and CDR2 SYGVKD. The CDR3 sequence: CAISDRGDHEQYF. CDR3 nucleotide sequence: TGTGCCATCAGTGATCGGGGGGACCACGAGCAGTACTTC.

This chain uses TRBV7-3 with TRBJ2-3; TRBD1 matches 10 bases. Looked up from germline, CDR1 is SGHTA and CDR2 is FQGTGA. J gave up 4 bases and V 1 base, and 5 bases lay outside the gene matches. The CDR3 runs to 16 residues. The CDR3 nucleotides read TGTGCCAGCAGCTTAAGCGACAGGGGGCGCGCAGATACGCAGTATTTT. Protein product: CASSLSDRGRADTQYF.

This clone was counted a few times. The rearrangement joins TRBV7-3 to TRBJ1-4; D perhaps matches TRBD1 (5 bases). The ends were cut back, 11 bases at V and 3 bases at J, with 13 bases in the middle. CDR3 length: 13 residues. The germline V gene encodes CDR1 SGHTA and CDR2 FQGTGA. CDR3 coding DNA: TGTGCCGCCCAGGACATCTCTAATGAAAAACTGTTTTTT. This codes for CAAQDISNEKLFF. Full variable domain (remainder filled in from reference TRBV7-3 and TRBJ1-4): GAGVSQTPSNKVTEKGKYVELRCDPISGHTALYWYRQSLGQGPEFLIYFQGTGAADDSGLPNDRFFAVRPEGSVSTLKIQRTERGDSAVYLCAAQDISNEKLFFGSGTQLSVL.

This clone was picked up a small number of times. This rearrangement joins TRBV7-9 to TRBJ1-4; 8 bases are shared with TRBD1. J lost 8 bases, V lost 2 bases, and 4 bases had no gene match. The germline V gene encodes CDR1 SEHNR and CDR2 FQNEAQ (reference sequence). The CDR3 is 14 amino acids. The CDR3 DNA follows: TGTGCCAGCAGCTTAACACAGGGGGAAGAAAAACTGTTTTTT. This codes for CASSLTQGEEKLFF.

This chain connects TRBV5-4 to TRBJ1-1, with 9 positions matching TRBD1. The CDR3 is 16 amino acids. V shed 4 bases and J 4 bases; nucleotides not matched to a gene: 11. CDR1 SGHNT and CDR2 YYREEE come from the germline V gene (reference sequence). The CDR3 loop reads CASSKGQGGGGTEAFF. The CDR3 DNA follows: TGTGCCAGCAGCAAGGGACAGGGAGGAGGGGGCACTGAAGCTTTCTTT.

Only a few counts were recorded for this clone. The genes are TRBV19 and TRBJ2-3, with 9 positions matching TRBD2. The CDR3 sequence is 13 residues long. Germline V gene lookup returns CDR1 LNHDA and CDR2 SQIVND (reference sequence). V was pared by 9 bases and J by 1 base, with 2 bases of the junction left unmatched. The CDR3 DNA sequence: TGTGCCAGCAAGCGGGAGGGCACAGATACGCAGTATTTT. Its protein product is CASKREGTDTQYF.

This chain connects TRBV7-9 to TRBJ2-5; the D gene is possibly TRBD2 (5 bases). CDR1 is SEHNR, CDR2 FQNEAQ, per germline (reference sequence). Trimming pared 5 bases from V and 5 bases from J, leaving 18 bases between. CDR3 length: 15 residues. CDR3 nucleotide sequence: TGTGCCAGCAGCCCAAATGCCGGCCGGGGTGAGACCCAGTACTTC. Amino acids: CASSPNAGRGETQYF.

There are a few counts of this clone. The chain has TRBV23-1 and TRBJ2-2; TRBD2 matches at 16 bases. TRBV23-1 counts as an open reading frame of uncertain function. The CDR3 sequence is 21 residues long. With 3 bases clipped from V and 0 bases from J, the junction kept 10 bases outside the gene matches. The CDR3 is CASSHLPRGTSGRANTGELFF. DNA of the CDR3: TGCGCCAGCAGTCACCTTCCCCGGGGGACTAGCGGGAGGGCGAACACCGGGGAGCTGTTTTTT.

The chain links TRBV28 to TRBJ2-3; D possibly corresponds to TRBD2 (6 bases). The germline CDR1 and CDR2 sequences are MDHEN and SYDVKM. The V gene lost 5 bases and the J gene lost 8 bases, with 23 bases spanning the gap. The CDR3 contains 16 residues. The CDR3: CASSPPGGPTRTTQYF. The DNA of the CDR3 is TGTGCCAGCAGTCCCCCCGGGGGACCCACGAGGACTACGCAGTATTTT. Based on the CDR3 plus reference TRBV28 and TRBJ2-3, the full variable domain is DVKVTQSSRYLVKRTGEKVFLECVQDMDHENMFWYRQDPGLGLRLIYFSYDVKMKEKGDIPEGYSVSREKKERFSLILESASTNQTSMYLCASSPPGGPTRTTQYFGPGTRLTVL.

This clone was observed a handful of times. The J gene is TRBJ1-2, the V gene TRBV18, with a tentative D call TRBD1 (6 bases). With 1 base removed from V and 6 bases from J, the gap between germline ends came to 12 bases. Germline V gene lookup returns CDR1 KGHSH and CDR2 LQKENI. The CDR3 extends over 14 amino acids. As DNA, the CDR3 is TGTGCCAGCTCACCACAAACAGGGCGGCATGGCTACACCTTC. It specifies CASSPQTGRHGYTF.

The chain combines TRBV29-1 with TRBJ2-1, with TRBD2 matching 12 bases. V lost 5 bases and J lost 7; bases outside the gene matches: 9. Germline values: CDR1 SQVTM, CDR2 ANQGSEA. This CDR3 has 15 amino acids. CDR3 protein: CSVSPTSGSSNEQFF. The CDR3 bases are TGCAGCGTTTCTCCGACTAGCGGGAGTTCGAATGAGCAGTTCTTC.

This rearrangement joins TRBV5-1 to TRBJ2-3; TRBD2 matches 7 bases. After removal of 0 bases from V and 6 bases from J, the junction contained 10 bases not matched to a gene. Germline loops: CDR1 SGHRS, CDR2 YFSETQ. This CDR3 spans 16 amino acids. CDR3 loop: CASSLGAGTWEDTQYF. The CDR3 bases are TGCGCCAGCAGCTTGGGAGCGGGAACATGGGAGGATACGCAGTATTTT.

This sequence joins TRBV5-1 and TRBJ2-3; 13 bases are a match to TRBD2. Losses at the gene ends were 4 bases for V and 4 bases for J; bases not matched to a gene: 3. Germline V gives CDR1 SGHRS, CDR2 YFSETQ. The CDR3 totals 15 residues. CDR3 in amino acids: CASSRTSGSPDTQYF. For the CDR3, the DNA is TGCGCCAGCAGCCGGACTAGCGGGAGCCCAGATACGCAGTATTTT.

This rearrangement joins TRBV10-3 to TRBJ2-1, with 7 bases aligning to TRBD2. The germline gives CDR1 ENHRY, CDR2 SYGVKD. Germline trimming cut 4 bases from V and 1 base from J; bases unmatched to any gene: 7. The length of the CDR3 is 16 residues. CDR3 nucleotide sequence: TGTGCCATCAGTGCAGGCGGGAGAGGTTCCTACAATGAGCAGTTCTTC. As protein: CAISAGGRGSYNEQFF.

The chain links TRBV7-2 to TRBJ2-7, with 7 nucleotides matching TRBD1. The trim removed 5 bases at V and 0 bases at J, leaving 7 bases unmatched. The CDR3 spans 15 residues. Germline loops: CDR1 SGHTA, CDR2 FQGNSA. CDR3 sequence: CASSLTGLNSYEQYF. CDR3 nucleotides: TGTGCCAGCAGCCTGACAGGGCTGAACTCCTACGAGCAGTACTTC.